The clone carrying this TCR beta chain is medium-sized (0.01 to 0.1%). Antigen specificity is unknown. This sample was included in a study of cytomegalovirus exposure and HLA in healthy donors. Study-level background: Among about 380 genotyped donors, around 80% fell in the Caucasian-associated ancestry cluster. Whole-study results and caveats: Among TCR beta chains of equal frequency, HLA-associated ones were more clonally expanded in a later analysis. In an earlier analysis, about 87% or about 30%: the productive usage of most TCR beta V segments.

Use of 60 Vbeta and 13 Jbeta primers characterized the PCR. Some clones are missing from TCRdb's copy, which holds only in-frame ones; the method was immunoSEQ multiplex PCR. The repertoire holds tens of thousands of clones, with about 72% as singletons. The sequencing input was PBMCs. The clonotype was recovered from a man aged 25 to 45 in good health and CMV-seronegative.

CDR3 nucleotide sequence: TGCGCCAGCACCCCAATCCTAGCGGGGAACAATGAGCAGTTCTTC. The encoded protein is CASTPILAGNNEQFF. V and J are TRBV4-3 and TRBJ2-1; 9 bases are shared with TRBD2. This CDR3 region has 15 residues. The germline V gene has CDR1 LGHNA and CDR2 YSLEER. The V segment lost 7 bases and the J segment 5 bases; nucleotides outside the gene matches: 9.